This T cell receptor beta chain was identified in a study of blood T cells in healthy people across ages. Study-level information: Template switching caught about one barcoded beta molecule for each two T cells.

Then a second PCR, running about 6 to 12 cycles, was carried out with a sample-barcoded 5' primer and a J-beta primer mix. TCRdb itself ran the 5' RACE reads through MiXCR, one entry per CDR3 protein. Of about 1.6 million distinct CDR3 sequences listed, about 35% were seen once; the top ten hold around 11%. Trimming took off 1 base at V and 8 bases at J, with 4 bases between the two ends. This CDR3 has 11 residues. The germline gives CDR1 KGHDR, CDR2 SFDVKD. The V gene is TRBV24-1, the J gene TRBJ1-2; D ambiguous. Specimen: blood. This clonotype was obtained from a woman aged 25 to 39 in good health. The CDR3 loop reads CATSDLGGYTF. The DNA for the CDR3 is TGTGCCACCAGTGATTTAGGAGGCTACACCTTC.